Below are 26 T cell receptor beta chains sequenced from a single sample in a study of Ad26.COV2.S vaccination and SARS-CoV-2 variants. Some clones are missing from TCRdb's copy, which holds only in-frame ones; the method was immunoSEQ multiplex PCR. The profile shows about 240,000 clones, roughly 90% of them singletons. Treatment noted: some 19 received Ad26.COV2.S at low or high dose, single or two shots; a few received placebo; per-sample allocation not given. Specimen acquisition occurred on day 63 following the initial vaccine or placebo injection. Sequencing used peripheral blood, obtained in a trial of Ad26.COV2.S vaccine versus placebo. These receptors were collected from a person between 18 and 60 years old who received the Ad26.COV2.S COVID-19 vaccine or a placebo.

The CDR3 nucleotides read TGCAGTGCTAGTGCAACCTTGACAGGGGCTGGCTACACCTTC. Translating gives CSASATLTGAGYTF. The rearrangement uses TRBV20-1 and TRBJ1-2, with 8 bases lining up with TRBD1. CDR1 and CDR2 from the germline V gene are DFQATT and SNEGSKA (reference sequence). This CDR3 spans 14 amino acids. V lost 3 bases, J lost 7 bases, and 10 bases stayed unmatched.

The V and J genes are TRBV7-9 and TRBJ2-7; 14 nucleotides agree with TRBD2. The V gene's germline CDR1 is SEHNR and CDR2 FQNEAQ (reference sequence). The CDR3 spans 16 residues. V lost 4 bases and J lost 1; bases outside the gene matches: 3. Written as DNA, the CDR3 is TGTGCCAGCAGCTCGAGGACTAGCGGGAGGTCCTACGAGCAGTACTTC. Amino acids: CASSSRTSGRSYEQYF.

This chain uses TRBV19 with TRBJ1-6; a possible D gene is TRBD1 (5 bases). The CDR3 loop spans 12 amino acids. From germline, CDR1 is LNHDA and CDR2 SQIVND (reference sequence). Trimming cost V 6 bases and J 9 bases, with 9 bases left between them. Here the CDR3 DNA reads TGTGCCAGTAGGACAGCCGGTTCACCCCTCCACTTT. The encoded protein is CASRTAGSPLHF.

CDR3 nucleotides: TGTGCCAGCAGCCATGGGGGGAACACTGAAGCTTTCTTT. Translated: CASSHGGNTEAFF. The genes are TRBV5-4 and TRBJ1-1, with D possibly matching TRBD1 (5 bases). Between the trimmed V and J ends, which lost 4 bases and 1 base, there was a span of 8 bases. The CDR3 is 13 amino acids. Germline CDR1 and CDR2: SGHNT and YYREEE (reference sequence).

This clone was counted a few times. V usage is TRBV4-1 and J usage is TRBJ1-6; 10 bases map to TRBD1. The V and J ends lost 2 bases and 6 bases, in that order; junction bases with no gene match: 13. The CDR3 contains 19 residues. Germline V gene lookup returns CDR1 MGHRA and CDR2 YSYEKL. CDR3 loop: CASSQQKGTGALANSPLHF. CDR3 DNA: TGCGCCAGCAGCCAACAAAAGGGGACAGGGGCCCTCGCTAATTCACCCCTCCACTTT.

This clone was found a few times. V usage is TRBV5-1 and J usage is TRBJ2-2, with a weak D call TRBD1 (6 bases). The germline V and J ends were trimmed by 0 bases and 1 base, with 7 bases remaining between them. Germline CDR1 SGHRS, CDR2 YFSETQ. The CDR3 extends over 15 amino acids. The CDR3: CASSLDRVNTGELFF. CDR3 DNA: TGCGCCAGCAGCTTGGACAGGGTGAACACCGGGGAGCTGTTTTTT.

The chain couples TRBV19 to TRBJ2-7; D might be TRBD1 or TRBD2, each matching 6 bases. CDR3 length: 16 amino acids. Per germline, CDR1 LNHDA and CDR2 SQIVND (reference sequence). V lost 3 bases, J lost 2 bases, and 17 bases lay in between. As DNA, the CDR3 is TGTGCCAGTAGTATGCCGTCGGGGGCCACTCCCTACGAGCAGTACTTC. Amino acids: CASSMPSGATPYEQYF.

This chain uses TRBV19 with TRBJ2-1, with 11 nucleotides matching TRBD2. Germline V gives CDR1 LNHDA, CDR2 SQIVND (reference sequence). Trimming removed 5 bases from V and 8 bases from J; junction bases left unmatched: 11. This CDR3 spans 16 amino acids. CDR3: CASSRTSGRIGDEQFF. The CDR3 DNA follows: TGTGCCAGTAGTCGGACTAGCGGGCGGATTGGGGATGAGCAGTTCTTC.

The chain has TRBV7-8 and TRBJ2-7; TRBD1 might be the D (6 bases). Per the germline V gene, CDR1 is SGHVS and CDR2 is FQNEAQ. The CDR3 has 15 amino acids. Trimming removed 5 bases at V and 4 bases at J, with 18 bases between. The CDR3 loop reads CASSPEGRGRYEQYF. DNA of the CDR3: TGTGCCAGCAGCCCAGAGGGCAGGGGCCGATACGAGCAGTACTTC.

The gene calls are TRBV29-1 and TRBJ1-1, with a possible D match to TRBD1 (5 bases). The CDR3 sequence is 14 residues long. The V gene's germline CDR1 is SQVTM and CDR2 ANQGSEA. Trimming pared 4 bases from V and 0 bases from J, leaving 12 bases between. The chain's CDR3 is CSVGGSGMNTEAFF. The DNA of the CDR3 is TGCAGCGTTGGGGGGAGTGGGATGAACACTGAAGCTTTCTTT.

This clone was counted only a few times. V gene TRBV19 combines with J gene TRBJ2-2, with 7 bases that match TRBD1. The CDR3 runs to 14 residues. The V gene's germline CDR1 is LNHDA and CDR2 SQIVND (reference sequence). The V segment lost 7 bases and the J segment 1 base; nucleotides outside the gene matches: 3. DNA for the CDR3: TGTGCCAGTAACAGGGGTGGGAACACCGGGGAGCTGTTTTTT. Protein product: CASNRGGNTGELFF.

The rearrangement links TRBV5-5 to TRBJ2-5; D unclear. The V end lost 4 bases, the J end lost 0 bases, and 7 bases lay between the germline ends. There are 13 residues in the CDR3. The germline V gene encodes CDR1 SGHKS and CDR2 YYEKEE (reference sequence). CDR3 in amino acids: CASSPQYQETQYF. CDR3 sequence (DNA): TGTGCCAGCAGCCCCCAGTACCAAGAGACCCAGTACTTC. Full variable domain (rest looked up from reference TRBV5-5 and TRBJ2-5): DAGVTQSPTHLIKTRGQQVTLRCSPISGHKSVSWYQQVLGQGPQFIFQYYEKEERGRGNFPDRFSARQFPNYSSELNVNALLLGDSALYLCASSPQYQETQYFGPGTRLLVL.

V is TRBV5-1 and J is TRBJ2-3; 11 nucleotides agree with TRBD2. The CDR3 runs to 16 residues. The junction had 8 bases not matched to a gene; V was cut back by 4 bases and J by 4 bases. Germline CDR1 is SGHRS and CDR2 is YFSETQ. Here the CDR3 reads CASSPGRGLAADTQYF. As DNA, the CDR3 is TGCGCCAGCAGCCCCGGCCGGGGACTAGCGGCAGATACGCAGTATTTT.

The V and J genes are TRBV6-5 and TRBJ1-5; 9 nucleotides line up with TRBD1. The CDR3 contains 15 residues. Germline V gene sequence: CDR1 MNHEY, CDR2 SVGAGI. Trimming took 4 bases from V and 2 from J; bases not matched to a gene: 3. CDR3 DNA sequence: TGTGCCAGCAGTTGGGGACAGGGAGGCAATCAGCCCCAGCATTTT. Its protein product is CASSWGQGGNQPQHF.

The V call is TRBV6-5, the J call TRBJ2-3; 7 positions match TRBD2. Germline trimming cut 0 bases from V and 6 bases from J; bases unmatched to any gene: 6. Germline assignment: CDR1 MNHEY and CDR2 SVGAGI. This CDR3 is 15 amino acids long. CDR3 nucleotide sequence: TGTGCCAGCAGTTACTCGGGGGGGATTTCTGATACGCAGTATTTT. Protein: CASSYSGGISDTQYF.

The V gene is TRBV2, the J gene TRBJ1-5; a possible D gene is TRBD1 (6 bases). Germline CDR1 reads SNHLY; CDR2 reads FYNNEI. V gave up 2 bases and J gave up 9 bases, with 20 bases separating them. This CDR3 has 16 amino acids. The DNA for the CDR3 is TGTGCCAGCAGTGAAAGAGGGGGATCTTCCCCGTGGCCCCAGCATTTT. Translating it yields CASSERGGSSPWPQHF.

In this sample, this clone turned up once. V usage is TRBV9 and J usage is TRBJ2-6; the D is unclear. This CDR3 is built from 15 residues. V was shortened by 4 bases and J by 0 bases, with 8 bases between the two germline ends. Germline CDR1 is SGDLS and CDR2 is YYNGEE. The CDR3 sequence: CASSKDSSGANVLTF. In DNA, the CDR3 is TGTGCCAGCAGCAAAGATAGCTCTGGGGCCAACGTCCTGACTTTC.

The J gene is TRBJ2-7, the V gene TRBV6-2 or TRBV6-3, with D maybe TRBD1 (5 bases). This CDR3 comprises 14 residues. Germline lookup yields CDR1 MNHEY and CDR2 SVGEGT. Trimming removed 1 base from V and 4 bases from J, with 11 bases in between. The CDR3 protein is CASSYWGRDYEQYF. For the CDR3, the DNA is TGTGCCAGCAGTTACTGGGGCAGGGATTACGAGCAGTACTTC.

This rearrangement joins TRBV19 to TRBJ2-1, with D tentatively TRBD2 (5 bases). Germline loops: CDR1 LNHDA, CDR2 SQIVND (reference sequence). V was cut by 5 bases and J by 8 bases, with 10 bases left in between. The CDR3 totals 12 residues. CDR3 nucleotide sequence: TGTGCCAGTAGTGCCACGGGGTATGAGCAGTTCTTC. Its protein is CASSATGYEQFF.

The chain combines TRBV9 with TRBJ2-2; D gene unclear. The V end was cut by 0 bases, the J end by 2 bases, with 5 bases between. CDR1 and CDR2 from the germline V gene are SGDLS and YYNGEE. The CDR3 extends over 14 amino acids. CDR3 coding DNA: TGTGCCAGCAGCGTAGGCAGAAACACCGGGGAGCTGTTTTTT. Translating gives CASSVGRNTGELFF.

V gene TRBV28 combines with J gene TRBJ2-2, with no clear D. The V end was cut by 6 bases, the J end by 5 bases, with 10 bases between. The CDR3 covers 13 residues. Germline CDR1 is MDHEN and CDR2 is SYDVKM. The CDR3 bases are TGTGCCAGCAGGAGGACGTGGACCGGGGAGCTGTTTTTT. It encodes CASRRTWTGELFF.

The DNA of the CDR3 is TGTGCCAGCAGCTCCAGGGGAGGGAATGAGCAGTTCTTC. Protein sequence: CASSSRGGNEQFF. The V call is TRBV7-9, the J call TRBJ2-1; D may be TRBD2 (7 bases). Germline V lookup: CDR1 SEHNR, CDR2 FQNEAQ (reference sequence). The CDR3 runs to 13 residues. V lost 4 bases to trimming and J lost 7 bases, with 11 bases between them.

V gene TRBV23-1 combines with J gene TRBJ1-2, with 12 bases identical to TRBD1. TRBV23-1 is an ORF; its function is uncertain. J was trimmed by 6 bases and V by 0 bases; bases with no gene match: 14. The length of the CDR3 is 19 residues. The CDR3 is CASSQSDFRDRGLRDGYTF. In DNA form, the CDR3 reads TGCGCCAGCAGTCAATCGGATTTCCGGGACAGGGGGCTGAGAGATGGCTACACCTTC.

The rearrangement links TRBV11-2 to TRBJ1-2, with D unclear. This CDR3 is built from 14 residues. Germline V gene sequence: CDR1 SGHAT, CDR2 FQNNGV. Between the trimmed V and J ends, which lost 8 bases and 3 bases, there was a span of 16 bases. CDR3 sequence reads: CASAWYRGDYGYTF. CDR3 DNA: TGTGCCAGCGCTTGGTACCGGGGAGACTATGGCTACACCTTC.

The rearrangement joins TRBV7-2 to TRBJ2-2; D gene unclear. CDR3 size: 15 residues. The germline V and J ends were trimmed by 5 bases and 1 base, with 11 bases remaining between them. Per the germline V gene, CDR1 is SGHTA and CDR2 is FQGNSA. CDR3: CASSPDWLNTGELFF. In nucleotides, the CDR3 is TGTGCCAGCAGCCCCGACTGGCTGAACACCGGGGAGCTGTTTTTT.

The rearrangement joins TRBV28 to TRBJ2-7, with D perhaps TRBD1 (6 bases). V lost 2 bases to trimming and J lost 5 bases, with 16 bases between them. Germline CDR1 MDHEN, CDR2 SYDVKM. The CDR3 length is 15 residues. In DNA, the CDR3 is TGTGCCAGCAGTTTAGGCAGGGACATTGGGAACGAGCAGTACTTC. Translation gives CASSLGRDIGNEQYF.